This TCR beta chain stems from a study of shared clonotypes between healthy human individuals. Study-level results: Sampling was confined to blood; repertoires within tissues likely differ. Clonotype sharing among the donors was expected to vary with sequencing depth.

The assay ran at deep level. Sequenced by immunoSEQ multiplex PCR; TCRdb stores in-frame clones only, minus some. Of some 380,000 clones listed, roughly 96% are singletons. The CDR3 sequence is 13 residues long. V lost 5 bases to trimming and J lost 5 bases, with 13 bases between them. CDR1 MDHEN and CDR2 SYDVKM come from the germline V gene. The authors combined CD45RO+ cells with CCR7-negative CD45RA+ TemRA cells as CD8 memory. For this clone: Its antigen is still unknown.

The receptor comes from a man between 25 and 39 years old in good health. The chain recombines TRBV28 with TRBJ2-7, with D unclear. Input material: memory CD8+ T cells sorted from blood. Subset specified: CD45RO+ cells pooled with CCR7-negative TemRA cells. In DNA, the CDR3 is TGTGCCAGCAGTCCCCCGATGGTCCACGAGCAGTACTTC. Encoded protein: CASSPPMVHEQYF.